This entry is about one T cell receptor beta chain. No antigen is known for it. No base quality information exists; no much larger clone differs at one position. The data are from a study of T cell changes during pregnancy in multiple sclerosis (dated by TCRdb to between 2018 and 2020). General notes on the study: The study examined how the T cell repertoire changed over the course of pregnancy in women with multiple sclerosis.

From a lookup of the germline V gene, CDR1 and CDR2 are SGHTA and FQGTGA. From the cysteine through the phenylalanine, the CDR3 covers 15 amino acids. Only CDR3 DNA remains: 45 bases, in frame from the first base. V is cut back by 2 bases and J by 8 bases, with 7 bases in the junction unmatched. Libraries were built with the immunoSEQ multiplex PCR assay. TCRdb carries this immuneACCESS record with in-frame sequences only. Its versions omit some clonotypes, under half of them owing to an unresolved V gene in the studies checked, with the rest unexplained. For this sample the table gives roughly 39,000 clones, of which about nine tenths were detected only once. The ten biggest clones cover over 0.4% of the sample.

The V gene is TRBV7-3 and the J gene is TRBJ2-2, with 8 bases in between that match TRBD1. Sequenced material: CD4+ T cells from peripheral blood mononuclear cells, taken in the first trimester of pregnancy. The origin of this receptor is a female donor in good health, enrolled as a control in a pregnancy study. The DNA reads as follows: TGTGCCAGCAGCTTATTCCCAGGGGGCAGAGGGGAGCTGTTTTTT. This translates into CASSLFPGGRGELFF.